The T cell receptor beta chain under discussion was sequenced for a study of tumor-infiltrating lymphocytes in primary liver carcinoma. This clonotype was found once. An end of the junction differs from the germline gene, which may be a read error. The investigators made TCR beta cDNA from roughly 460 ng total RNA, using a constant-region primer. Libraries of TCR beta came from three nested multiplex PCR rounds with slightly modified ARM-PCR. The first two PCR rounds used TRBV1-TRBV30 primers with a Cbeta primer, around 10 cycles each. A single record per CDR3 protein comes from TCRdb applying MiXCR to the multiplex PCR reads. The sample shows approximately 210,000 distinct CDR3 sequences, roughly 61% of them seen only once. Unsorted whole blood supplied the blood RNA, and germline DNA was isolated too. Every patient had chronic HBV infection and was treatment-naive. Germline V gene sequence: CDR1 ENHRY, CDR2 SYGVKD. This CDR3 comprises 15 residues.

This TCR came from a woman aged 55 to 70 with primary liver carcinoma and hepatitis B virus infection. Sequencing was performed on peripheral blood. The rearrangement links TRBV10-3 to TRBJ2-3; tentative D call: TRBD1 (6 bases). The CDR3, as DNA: TGTGCCATCAATGAGGCCACAGGGAGCACAGATACGCAGTATTTT. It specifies CAINEATGSTDTQYF.